Listed here are 18 T cell receptor beta chains from one sample, sequenced in a study of breast tumors, draining lymph nodes, adjacent tissues. One entry per CDR3 protein results from TCRdb running MiXCR on the multiplex PCR reads. This sample has some 250,000 distinct CDR3 sequences, with under 40% found just once. Samples came from axillary lymph nodes draining the breast cancer. The sample was axillary lymph node tissue. The receptors here all came from a female donor with breast cancer. Some clones in this sample may be carry-over from other donors' samples.

This clonotype showed up many times. The chain employs TRBV5-4 and TRBJ1-2; 7 nucleotides match TRBD1. Germline CDR1 and CDR2: SGHNT and YYREEE (reference sequence). The junction had 8 bases not matched to a gene; V was cut back by 5 bases and J by 4 bases. The CDR3 has 14 amino acids. This CDR3 reads CASSVQTGIYGYTF. CDR3 sequence (DNA): TGTGCCAGCAGTGTTCAGACAGGGATCTATGGCTACACCTTC.

On this clonotype itself: Given a much more abundant clone one base away, this may be a read error. The rearrangement links TRBV7-9 to TRBJ2-5; a possible D gene is TRBD2 (6 bases). CDR1 is SEHNR, CDR2 FQNEAQ, per germline (reference sequence). With 2 bases removed from V and 1 base from J, the gap between germline ends came to 11 bases. There are 15 residues in the CDR3. The CDR3 DNA reads as TGTGCCAGCAGCTTAATCCTAGCGCCCCAAGAGACCCAGTACTTC. It is translated as CASSLILAPQETQYF. The whole variable domain, remainder taken from reference TRBV7-9 and TRBJ2-5, is DTGVSQNPRHKITKRGQNVTFRCDPISEHNRLYWYRQTLGQGPEFLTYFQNEAQLEKSRLLSDRFSAERPKGSFSTLEIQRTEQGDSAMYLCASSLILAPQETQYFGPGTRLLVL.

This clonotype was found many times. The chain has TRBV2 and TRBJ2-1, with D unclear. The CDR3 is 13 amino acids. Trimming cost V 5 bases and J 1 base, with 6 bases left between them. Germline CDR1 reads SNHLY; CDR2 reads FYNNEI. CDR3 sequence (DNA): TGTGCCAGCAGTAGCGAGTCCTACAATGAGCAGTTCTTC. Amino acids: CASSSESYNEQFF. The full variable domain, rest sourced from reference TRBV2 and TRBJ2-1, is EPEVTQTPSHQVTQMGQEVILRCVPISNHLYFYWYRQILGQKVEFLVSFYNNEISEKSEIFDDQFSVERPDGSNFTLKIRSTKLEDSAMYFCASSSESYNEQFFGPGTRLTVL.

This clonotype occurred many times. The chain recombines TRBV12-3 or TRBV12-4 with TRBJ2-1; 8 positions match TRBD1. V dropped 6 bases and J dropped 10; count of bases not matched to a gene: 8. This CDR3 has 13 amino acids. The CDR3 DNA sequence: TGTGCCAGCAGACCGCATGACAGGGGAGAGCAGTTCTTC. Translating gives CASRPHDRGEQFF.

This clonotype was seen a handful of times. The chain uses TRBV11-3 and TRBJ2-7; 9 nucleotides line up with TRBD1. This CDR3 comprises 13 residues. V shed 5 bases, J shed 6 bases, and the junction held 5 bases outside the gene matches. The germline V gene has CDR1 SGHNT and CDR2 YENEEA. The CDR3 here is CASSRDRATEQYF. The CDR3, as DNA: TGTGCCAGCAGCCGGGACAGGGCCACCGAGCAGTACTTC.

This clonotype was recorded many times. The chain couples TRBV2 to TRBJ1-2; tentatively, D is TRBD1 (6 bases). V was cut by 6 bases and J by 4 bases, with 15 bases left in between. This CDR3 comprises 14 residues. Germline values: CDR1 SNHLY, CDR2 FYNNEI. As DNA, the CDR3 is TGTGCCAGCAGAGAACAGGGACCCGGCTATGGCTACACCTTC. It is translated as CASREQGPGYGYTF.

The rearrangement uses TRBV19 and TRBJ1-1; TRBD1 aligns across 7 bases. Germline-derived CDR1 and CDR2 are LNHDA and SQIVND (reference sequence). V was pared by 3 bases and J by 5 bases, with 6 bases of the junction left unmatched. The CDR3 has 14 amino acids. The CDR3 DNA is TGTGCCAGTAGTATTAAGGGGGCAAGGACTGAAGCTTTCTTT. Amino acid sequence: CASSIKGARTEAFF.

In the case of this clonotype: Being one base from a much bigger clone, this may be a read error. The V call is TRBV11-2, the J call TRBJ1-3, with D unclear. The germline CDR1 and CDR2 sequences are SGHAT and FQNNGV. The CDR3 is 11 residues long. The CDR3 DNA sequence: TGTGCCAGCAGCCCCAAGAACACCACATATTTT. It codes for CASSPKNTTYF.

This clonotype has ten or more counts. The chain employs TRBV14 and TRBJ2-3; TRBD1 or TRBD2 may be the D gene (5 bases each). V was clipped by 0 bases and J by 1 base, with 8 bases between them. There are 15 residues in the CDR3. Germline V CDR1 and CDR2: SGHDN, FVKESK. CDR3 region: CASSQDLGRTDTQYF. CDR3 DNA sequence: TGTGCCAGCAGCCAAGATTTGGGACGCACAGATACGCAGTATTTT.

This clonotype has at least ten counts. V usage is TRBV7-9 and J usage is TRBJ1-4; a possible D gene is TRBD1 (6 bases). Per germline, CDR1 SEHNR and CDR2 FQNEAQ (reference sequence). This CDR3 contains 15 residues. Trimming shortened V by 4 bases and J by 7 bases, and 16 bases separated the two germline ends. DNA of the CDR3: TGTGCCAGCAGCTCAAACAGGGCGGATTTTGAAAAACTGTTTTTT. It translates to CASSSNRADFEKLFF.

On this clonotype: A much larger clonotype is one base distant, so this may be a read error. The chain couples TRBV19 to TRBJ1-4, with TRBD1 as a possible D gene (5 bases). This CDR3 is 14 amino acids long. The germline gives CDR1 LNHDA, CDR2 SQIVND (reference sequence). The V gene lost 6 bases and the J gene lost 2 bases, with 10 bases spanning the gap. The CDR3 coding sequence is TGTGCCAGTAGGACAGAGGATACTAATGAAAAACTGTTTTTT. Translated, it gives CASRTEDTNEKLFF.

In this sample, this clonotype turned up once. The genes are TRBV29-1 and TRBJ1-3; no definite D call. The CDR3 extends over 11 amino acids. V dropped 4 bases and J dropped 4 bases, with 5 bases sitting between them. Germline CDR1 SQVTM, CDR2 ANQGSEA. CDR3: CSVVSGNTIYF. In DNA, the CDR3 is TGCAGCGTTGTTTCGGGAAACACCATATATTTT.

In this sample, this clonotype turned up many times. This chain joins TRBV10-3 and TRBJ2-1; D possibly corresponds to TRBD2 (6 bases). Germline assignment: CDR1 ENHRY and CDR2 SYGVKD. Trimming left V 9 bases short and J 7 bases short, with 19 bases between. The CDR3 totals 14 residues. CDR3 nucleotides: TGTGCCATTTCCCGACGAGGGGACTTGAATGAGCAGTTCTTC. Encoded protein: CAISRRGDLNEQFF.

In regard to this clonotype: It is unclear where the CDR3 begins or ends on the DNA, so no DNA is shown, and the CDR3 is as TCRdb lists it. The rearrangement uses TRBV2 and TRBJ2-7; TRBD1 is taken as the D call from the table, unchecked against the DNA. The CDR3 is 15 residues long, ends included. Germline CDR1 is SNHLY and CDR2 is FYNNEI. CDR3 loop: CACSARRQGQFEQYF.

This clonotype was detected ten times or more. The genes are TRBV11-2 and TRBJ1-3, with TRBD1 as a possible D gene (5 bases). Germline V CDR1 and CDR2: SGHAT, FQNNGV. Trimming took 1 base from V and 0 from J, leaving 16 bases between them. The CDR3 is made up of 18 amino acids. CDR3 region: CASSLARGQGSSGNTIYF. The CDR3 coding sequence is TGTGCCAGCAGCTTAGCGAGGGGCCAGGGCTCCTCTGGAAACACCATATATTTT. Filled out from reference TRBV11-2 and TRBJ1-3, the complete variable domain reads EAGVAQSPRYKIIEKRQSVAFWCNPISGHATLYWYQQILGQGPKLLIQFQNNGVVDDSQLPKDRFSAERLKGVDSTLKIQPAKLEDSAVYLCASSLARGQGSSGNTIYFGEGSWLTVV.

In its sample, this clonotype was seen many times. The chain combines TRBV7-2 with TRBJ1-3; unclear D gene. With 2 bases removed from V and 2 bases from J, the gap between germline ends came to 10 bases. Per germline, CDR1 SGHTA and CDR2 FQGNSA. The CDR3 totals 15 residues. CDR3 nucleotides: TGTGCCAGCAGCTTAATGGGGTCGACTGGAAACACCATATATTTT. It codes for CASSLMGSTGNTIYF.

This clonotype was seen many times. This sequence joins TRBV5-1 and TRBJ2-2; perhaps TRBD1 as D (6 bases). V was trimmed by 4 bases and J by 2 bases, leaving 12 bases between them. The CDR3 has 15 residues. Germline-derived CDR1 and CDR2 are SGHRS and YFSETQ. CDR3 DNA sequence: TGCGCCAGCAGCCCCAGGGGCTTTAACACCGGGGAGCTGTTTTTT. This gives the protein CASSPRGFNTGELFF.

This clonotype appeared many times. This chain connects TRBV5-1 to TRBJ2-7; the D call may be TRBD1 or TRBD2 (5 bases each). The V gene lost 2 bases and the J gene lost 4 bases, with 16 bases spanning the gap. In germline, CDR1 is SGHRS, CDR2 YFSETQ. The CDR3 sequence is 15 residues long. CDR3 DNA sequence: TGCGCCAGCAGCTTAGCCGGGACCCGCCTGTACGAGCAGTACTTC. Residues: CASSLAGTRLYEQYF.